This note documents a single TCR beta chain sequence. Seattle cases were enrolled at active infection and followed longitudinally. Source study methods: Counts of nucleated cells, estimated from reference gene primer amplification, were obtained. This table comes from immunoSEQ multiplex PCR, and its TCRdb copy is limited to in-frame clones, with some not included. The D gene and trimming were derived from the DNA, and the V and J assignments and clone size from that table. The table has 310,000 or so clones, around 90% seen once. The CDR3 runs to 14 residues. Germline CDR1 and CDR2: SGDLS and YYNGEE. Losses at the gene ends were 4 bases for V and 1 base for J; bases not matched to a gene: 4. The sample comes from a study of blood T cell repertoires in COVID-19. Study in general: Some COVID-19 samples were acute and others convalescent; all came from the United States, Italy and Spain. The analysed material was cDNA or gDNA that came from T cells, B-cell-depleted T cells, or PBMCs.

The sequence derives from a man aged 25-40 years with COVID-19, enrolled during active disease. Material for sequencing was peripheral blood. This chain joins TRBV9 and TRBJ2-5; 7 bases match TRBD1. DNA for the CDR3: TGTGCCAGCAGCCCGGACAGGATCCAAGAGACCCAGTACTTC. Translating gives CASSPDRIQETQYF.